These T cell receptor beta chains were read from a single sample in a study of blood T cell repertoires in COVID-19. Profiled with immunoSEQ multiplex PCR; TCRdb holds only in-frame clones, not every one. Of under 350,000 clones detected, 85% to 90% appear once; the ten largest clones hold about 4%. Sequencing was performed on PBMCs or T cells enriched from blood (not recorded which). The source is a man aged 25-40 years who had recovered from COVID-19. Each CDR3 is given with its conserved first and last residue. D genes are given only for firm matches. Clone size, where shown, is once, few, many, or a class for clones that have expanded.

TRBV18	-	TRBD1	TRBJ1-4	CASSPPGQPGGEKLFF	TGTGCCAGCTCACCCCCGGGACAGCCGGGAGGGGAAAAACTGTTTTTT
TRBV6-5	-	TRBD1	TRBJ1-5	CASSVAGGNNQPQHF	TGTGCCAGCAGCGTCGCAGGGGGCAACAATCAGCCCCAGCATTTT
TRBV9	-	TRBD1	TRBJ2-3	CASSPRTGGGDTQYF	TGTGCCAGCAGCCCCCGGACAGGGGGGGGAGATACGCAGTATTTT
TRBV5-1	few	TRBD1	TRBJ1-3	CASSLQGSGNTIYF	TGCGCCAGCAGCTTACAGGGGTCTGGAAACACCATATATTTT
TRBV5-1	-	TRBD1	TRBJ1-1	CASSLTGGNTEAFF	TGCGCCAGCAGCTTGACAGGGGGTAACACTGAAGCTTTCTTT
TRBV2	-	-	TRBJ2-1	CASQSLGSRDNEQFF	TGTGCCAGCCAATCCCTCGGGAGTAGGGACAATGAGCAGTTCTTC
TRBV5-1	-	TRBD1	TRBJ2-1	CASSPPGTGAPNEQFF	TGCGCCAGCAGCCCACCTGGGACAGGGGCCCCCAATGAGCAGTTCTTC
TRBV3-1/TRBV3-2	-	-	TRBJ1-2	CASSLTGLRDGYTF	TGTGCCAGCAGCCTGACAGGACTTCGGGATGGCTACACCTTC
TRBV5-1	-	TRBD1	TRBJ2-3	CASSPRGPNPGSGTDTQYF	TGCGCCAGCAGCCCCAGGGGGCCGAACCCTGGTTCTGGCACAGATACGCAGTATTTT
TRBV5-1	-	TRBD2	TRBJ2-3	CASSSGGGAFTDTQYF	TGCGCCAGCAGCTCCGGCGGGGGGGCCTTCACAGATACGCAGTATTTT
TRBV5-1	-	TRBD1	TRBJ2-7	CASSQGQGAYYEQYF	TGCGCCAGCAGCCAAGGACAGGGAGCATACTACGAGCAGTACTTC
TRBV27	-	-	TRBJ1-5	CASSKQGNHQPQHF	TGTGCCAGCAGTAAACAGGGCAACCATCAGCCCCAGCATTTT
TRBV2	once	-	TRBJ2-3	CASKGTPSPTQYF	TGTGCCAGCAAGGGGACTCCTTCGCCTACGCAGTATTTT
TRBV29-1	-	-	TRBJ1-3	CSGMTPGNTIYF	TGCAGCGGAATGACACCCGGAAACACCATATATTTT
TRBV24-1	once	TRBD1	TRBJ2-1	CATSDSGTGTYNEQFF	TGTGCCACCAGTGATTCTGGGACAGGGACTTACAATGAGCAGTTCTTC
TRBV4-1	-	-	TRBJ1-1	CASSQVQGDTEAFF	TGCGCCAGCAGCCAAGTACAGGGTGACACTGAAGCTTTCTTT
TRBV2	-	-	TRBJ1-2	CASSPPDGNYGYTF	TGTGCCAGCAGTCCTCCCGACGGGAACTATGGCTACACCTTC
TRBV2	-	TRBD2	TRBJ2-3	CASRKGLAGGLRDTQYF	TGTGCCAGCAGAAAGGGACTAGCGGGGGGGCTTCGAGATACGCAGTATTTT
TRBV7-2	-	-	TRBJ2-2	CASRPPGSNTGELFF	TGTGCCAGCAGGCCCCCAGGCTCTAACACCGGGGAGCTGTTTTTT
TRBV14	-	TRBD1	TRBJ1-2	CASSPHPGTGILYGYTF	TGTGCCAGCAGCCCCCACCCCGGGACAGGGATCCTCTATGGCTACACCTTC
TRBV11-3	once	TRBD2	TRBJ2-2	CASSLAVAGTGELFF	TGTGCCAGCAGCTTAGCAGTAGCGGGCACCGGGGAGCTGTTTTTT
TRBV5-1	-	TRBD1	TRBJ2-3	CASSRDRETDTQYF	TGCGCCAGCAGCCGGGACAGGGAGACAGATACGCAGTATTTT
TRBV9	-	-	TRBJ1-4	CASSAGQPNEKLFF	TGTGCCAGCAGCGCCGGACAGCCGAATGAAAAACTGTTTTTT
TRBV7-2	once	TRBD2	TRBJ2-1	CASRPVAGDYNEQFF	TGTGCCAGCAGACCTGTAGCGGGGGATTACAATGAGCAGTTCTTC
TRBV11-2	-	-	TRBJ2-7	CASSLVGGYGAEQYF	TGTGCCAGCAGCTTAGTCGGAGGGTACGGGGCCGAGCAGTACTTC